This TCR beta chain came from a study of early T cells in non-severe SARS-CoV-2 infection. Study in general: Bulk RNA isolated from unsorted whole blood underwent sequencing; chains were not paired. Study-wide results and limits: VDJdb matching favored anti-spike CD8 responses, missing private and CD4 specificities.

The CDR3 sequence is 15 residues long. Germline CDR1 is SEHNR and CDR2 is FQNEAQ (reference sequence). Trimming cost V 5 bases and J 0 bases; bases outside gene matches: 6. As regards this clonotype: Antigen unknown.

Unique molecular identifiers were attached to individual cDNA molecules. TCRdb re-called the 5' RACE reads through MiXCR, storing one row per CDR3 protein. The data contain 90,000 or so distinct CDR3 sequences, about 15% of them singletons. Material: whole blood. The chain employs TRBV7-9 and TRBJ2-7; TRBD1 matches 8 bases. This sequence was found in an adult who was a healthcare worker with PCR-confirmed SARS-CoV-2 infection or an uninfected control (not recorded which). The CDR3 protein is CASSPRTGHSYEQYF. The CDR3 region has the DNA TGTGCCAGCAGCCCTCGGACAGGGCACTCCTACGAGCAGTACTTC.